The T cell receptor beta chain under discussion was sequenced for a study of T cell changes during pregnancy in multiple sclerosis. TCRdb's table, derived via immunoSEQ multiplex PCR, lists solely in-frame clones and lacks some. The profile shows approximately 60,000 clones, 93% of them singletons. There are 13 residues in the CDR3. V was clipped by 5 bases and J by 7 bases, with 11 bases between them. Germline values: CDR1 SGHTA, CDR2 FQGNSA. The sample in question was CD4+ T cells from peripheral blood mononuclear cells, obtained before pregnancy. The J gene is TRBJ1-4, the V gene TRBV7-2, with D possibly TRBD1 on 6 matching bases. The TCR sequence derives from a female donor with multiple sclerosis, enrolled in a pregnancy study. In DNA form, the CDR3 reads TGTGCCAGCAGCCGGGGGGCTGTTGAAAAACTGTTTTTT. Translation: CASSRGAVEKLFF.